This T cell receptor (beta chain) was obtained from a study of naive and memory T cell subsets. Whole-study findings and limits: From naive to CM, EM and EMRA, diversity decreased and Gini increased.

The CDR3 has 16 amino acids. With 0 bases clipped from V and 4 bases from J, the junction kept 7 bases outside the gene matches. Looked up from germline, CDR1 is MGHRA and CDR2 is YSYEKL. EMRA cells were CD45RA+CD27-, and effector memory cells CD45RA-CD27-. Only a few counts were recorded for this clonotype. Its antigen is as yet unknown. Two oligonucleotides, mixed equimolar, formed the beta constant-region primer covering TRBC1 and TRBC2. TCRdb re-called the UMI-ligation and nested PCR reads with MiXCR, one entry per CDR3 protein. Of thousands of distinct CDR3 sequences listed, approximately 6.8% are singletons.

The sequenced material came from effector memory CD8+ T cells from blood. Subset denoted: effector memory, CD45RA- CD27-. The chain couples TRBV4-1 to TRBJ1-2, with 8 bases fitting TRBD1. The TCR originated in a human donor in good health. CDR3 in DNA: TGCGCCAGCAGCCAAGATTCAGGGGGCAGCGGCTATGGCTACACCTTC. Protein sequence: CASSQDSGGSGYGYTF.